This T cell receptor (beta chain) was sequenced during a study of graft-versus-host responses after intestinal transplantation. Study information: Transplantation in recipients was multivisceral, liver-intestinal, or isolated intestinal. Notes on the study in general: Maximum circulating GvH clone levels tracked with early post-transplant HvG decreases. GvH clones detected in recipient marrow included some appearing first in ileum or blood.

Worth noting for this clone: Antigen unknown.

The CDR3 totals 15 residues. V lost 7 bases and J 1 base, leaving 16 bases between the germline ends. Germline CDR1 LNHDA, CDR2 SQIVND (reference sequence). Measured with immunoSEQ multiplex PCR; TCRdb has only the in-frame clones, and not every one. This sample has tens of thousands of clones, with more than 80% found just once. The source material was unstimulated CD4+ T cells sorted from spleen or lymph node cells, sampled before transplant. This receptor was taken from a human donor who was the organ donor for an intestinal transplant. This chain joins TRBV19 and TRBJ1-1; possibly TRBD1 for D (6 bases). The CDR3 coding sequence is TGTGCCAGTACCCCGAACAGGGCTGGGAACACTGAAGCTTTCTTT. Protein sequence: CASTPNRAGNTEAFF.